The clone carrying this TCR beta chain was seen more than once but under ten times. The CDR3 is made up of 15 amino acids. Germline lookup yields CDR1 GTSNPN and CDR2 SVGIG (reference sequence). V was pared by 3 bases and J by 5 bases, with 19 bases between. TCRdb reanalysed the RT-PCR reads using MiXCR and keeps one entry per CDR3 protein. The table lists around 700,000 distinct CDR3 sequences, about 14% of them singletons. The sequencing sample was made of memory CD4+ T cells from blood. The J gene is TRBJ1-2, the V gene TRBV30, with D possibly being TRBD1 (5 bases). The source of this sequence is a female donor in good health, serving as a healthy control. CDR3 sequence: CAWSGGGAVGYGYTF. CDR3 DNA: TGTGCCTGGAGCGGCGGTGGGGCGGTAGGGTATGGCTACACCTTC.